These T cell receptor beta chains were read from a single sample in a study of T cells in Graves' hyperthyroidism and ophthalmopathy. TCRdb reanalysed the multiplex PCR reads using MiXCR and keeps one entry per CDR3 protein. The sample carries 700,000 or so distinct CDR3 sequences, about 14% recorded once. The specimen was blood. Receptors originate from a woman aged 45-60 years with Graves' ophthalmopathy. CDR3s leave out the opening cysteine and the closing phenylalanine or tryptophan. Each record gives: V gene, clone size, J gene, CDR3 protein. Size is omitted from some rows. Given values are once, few, many or a class for expanded clones.

TRBV5-5,-,TRBJ1-1,ASSLMAGWNTEAF
TRBV29-1,many,TRBJ2-1,SVGVRGLNEQF
TRBV28,many,TRBJ1-4,ASSLSPFPGEKLF
TRBV2,many,TRBJ2-7,ASSEGTIYEQY
TRBV10-3,-,TRBJ2-1,AIRRGSGNEQF
TRBV19,once,TRBJ1-5,ASHSPPGTDYSNQPQH
TRBV7-8,many,TRBJ2-7,ASSLDIYEQY
TRBV20-1,few,TRBJ2-3,SAPWGDTQY
TRBV7-3,many,TRBJ2-7,ASRRISGEQY
TRBV7-9,many,TRBJ1-5,ASSSDRGTIIEPQH
TRBV18,-,TRBJ2-7,ASSPSATQTYEQY
TRBV28,many,TRBJ1-1,ASIQTTEAF
TRBV2,many,TRBJ2-7,ASSVPTQGISYEQY
TRBV5-1,-,TRBJ2-7,ASSLASTSDYSYEQY
TRBV29-1,-,TRBJ1-1,SVEDQRGTAEAF
TRBV12-3/TRBV12-4,many,TRBJ2-7,ASSFRGTGGSYEQY
TRBV24-1,-,TRBJ2-7,ATTSGSGEQY
TRBV4-3,-,TRBJ2-7,ASSQEEGTSGVYEQY
TRBV7-2,many,TRBJ1-1,ASSFFRGNTEAF
TRBV12-3/TRBV12-4,few,TRBJ2-7,ASSPWTGSDEQY
TRBV20-1,few,TRBJ2-2,SAKLAGASDTGELF
TRBV7-2,many,TRBJ2-7,ASSIQGVGAYEQY
TRBV7-8,many,TRBJ2-1,ASSPKRRAASGNEQF
TRBV15,-,TRBJ1-5,ATSRDLGAWSNQPQH
TRBV24-1,many,TRBJ2-7,ATGTGAEQY
TRBV7-2,many,TRBJ2-1,ASSLARAGAYNEQF
TRBV7-2,many,TRBJ2-1,ASSLFQLAGFEQF